This T cell receptor beta chain was retrieved from a study of cytomegalovirus exposure and HLA in healthy donors. Clones were read by immunoSEQ multiplex PCR, and TCRdb kept only the in-frame ones, dropping some. The sample consists of over 100,000 clones, 89% of them appearing once. Material: PBMCs. The source of this sequence is a woman under 30 in good health and CMV-seronegative.

Written as DNA, the CDR3 is TGTGCCAGCGCGGACCCCGGGACAGGGTACTCCTACGAGCAGTACTTC. Encoded protein: CASADPGTGYSYEQYF. The J gene is TRBJ2-7, the V gene TRBV7-6; 9 nucleotides align to TRBD1. The ends lost 8 bases at V and 0 bases at J; junction bases unmatched: 11. The CDR3 length is 16 residues. The germline CDR1 and CDR2 sequences are SGHVS and FNYEAQ.